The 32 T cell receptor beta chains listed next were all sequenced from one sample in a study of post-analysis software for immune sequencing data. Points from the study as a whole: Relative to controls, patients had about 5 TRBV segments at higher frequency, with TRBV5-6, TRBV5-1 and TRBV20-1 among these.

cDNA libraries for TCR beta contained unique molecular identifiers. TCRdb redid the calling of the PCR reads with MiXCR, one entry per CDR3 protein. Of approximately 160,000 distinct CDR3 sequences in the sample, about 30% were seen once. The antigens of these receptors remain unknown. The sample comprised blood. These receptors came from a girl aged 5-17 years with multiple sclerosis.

CDR3 sequence: CASSLGSYTGELFF. The CDR3 nucleotides read TGTGCCAGCAGCTTGGGCTCCTACACCGGGGAGCTGTTTTTT. The gene calls are TRBV5-6 and TRBJ2-2, with D unresolved. V lost 0 bases and J lost 3, with 6 bases in between. Germline V gene sequence: CDR1 SGHDT, CDR2 YYEEEE. The CDR3 consists of 14 residues.

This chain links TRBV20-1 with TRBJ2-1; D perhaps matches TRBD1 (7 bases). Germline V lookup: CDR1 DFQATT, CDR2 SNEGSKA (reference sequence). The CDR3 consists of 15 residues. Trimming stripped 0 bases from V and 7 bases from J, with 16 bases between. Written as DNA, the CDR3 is TGCAGTGCTAGAGATCAGGGGGGAGGTAGTAATGAGCAGTTCTTC. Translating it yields CSARDQGGGSNEQFF.

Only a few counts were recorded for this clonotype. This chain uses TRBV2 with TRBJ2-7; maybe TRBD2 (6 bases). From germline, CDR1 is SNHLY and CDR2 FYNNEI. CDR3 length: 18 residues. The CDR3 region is CASSGSRALRGSYNEQYF. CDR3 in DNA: TGTGCGTCGTCCGGGTCTAGGGCGCTGCGGGGCTCCTACAATGAGCAGTACTTC.

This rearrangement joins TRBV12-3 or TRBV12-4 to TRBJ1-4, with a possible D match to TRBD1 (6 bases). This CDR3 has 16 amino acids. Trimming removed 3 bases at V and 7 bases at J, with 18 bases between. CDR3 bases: TGTGCCAGCAGTTTCCTCTTGTGGGGGCCCCCTGAAAAACTGTTTTTT. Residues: CASSFLLWGPPEKLFF.

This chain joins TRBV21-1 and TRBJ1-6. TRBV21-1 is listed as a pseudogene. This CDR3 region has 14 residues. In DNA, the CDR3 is TGTGCCAGCAGCAAGGGCAGAGATAATTCACCCCTCCACTTT. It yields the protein CASSKGRDNSPLHF.

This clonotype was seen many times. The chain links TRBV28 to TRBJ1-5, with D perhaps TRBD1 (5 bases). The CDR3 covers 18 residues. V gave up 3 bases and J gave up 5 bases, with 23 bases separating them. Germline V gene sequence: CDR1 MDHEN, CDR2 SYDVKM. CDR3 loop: CASSFFSWAGQEDQPQHF. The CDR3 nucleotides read TGTGCCAGCAGTTTTTTTTCTTGGGCAGGGCAAGAAGATCAGCCCCAGCATTTT.

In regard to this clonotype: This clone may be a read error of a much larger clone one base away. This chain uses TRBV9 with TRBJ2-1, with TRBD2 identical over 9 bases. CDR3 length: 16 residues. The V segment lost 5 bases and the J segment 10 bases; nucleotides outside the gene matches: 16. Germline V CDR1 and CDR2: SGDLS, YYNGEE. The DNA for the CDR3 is TGTGCCAGCAGGCGGGGGGGTAGCGTGATAACCTACGAGCAGTTCTTC. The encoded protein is CASRRGGSVITYEQFF.

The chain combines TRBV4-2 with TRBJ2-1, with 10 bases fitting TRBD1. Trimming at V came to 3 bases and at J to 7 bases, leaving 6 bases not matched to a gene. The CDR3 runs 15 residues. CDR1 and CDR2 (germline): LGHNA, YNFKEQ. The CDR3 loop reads CASSQTGGWGNEQFF. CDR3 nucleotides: TGTGCCAGCAGCCAGACAGGGGGCTGGGGGAATGAGCAGTTCTTC.

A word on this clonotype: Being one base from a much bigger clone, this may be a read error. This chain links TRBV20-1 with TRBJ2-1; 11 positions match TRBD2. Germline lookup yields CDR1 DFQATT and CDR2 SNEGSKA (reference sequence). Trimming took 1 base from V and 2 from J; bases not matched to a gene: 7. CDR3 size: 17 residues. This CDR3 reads CSARGPTSGSPYNEQFF. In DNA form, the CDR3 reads TGCAGTGCTAGAGGCCCTACTAGCGGGAGCCCCTACAATGAGCAGTTCTTC.

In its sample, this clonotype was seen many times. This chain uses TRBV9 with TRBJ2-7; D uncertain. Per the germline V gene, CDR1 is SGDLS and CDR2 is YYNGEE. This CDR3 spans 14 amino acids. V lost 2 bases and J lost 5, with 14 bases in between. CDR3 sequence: CASSVTVKDDEQYF. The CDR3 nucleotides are TGTGCCAGCAGCGTTACAGTGAAAGATGACGAGCAGTACTTC.

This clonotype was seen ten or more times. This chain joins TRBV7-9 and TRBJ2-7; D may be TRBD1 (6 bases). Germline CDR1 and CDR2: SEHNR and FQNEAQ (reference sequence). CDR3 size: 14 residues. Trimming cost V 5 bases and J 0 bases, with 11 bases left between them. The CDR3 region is CASSERTDSYEQYF. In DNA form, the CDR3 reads TGTGCCAGCAGCGAACGGACAGACTCCTACGAGCAGTACTTC.

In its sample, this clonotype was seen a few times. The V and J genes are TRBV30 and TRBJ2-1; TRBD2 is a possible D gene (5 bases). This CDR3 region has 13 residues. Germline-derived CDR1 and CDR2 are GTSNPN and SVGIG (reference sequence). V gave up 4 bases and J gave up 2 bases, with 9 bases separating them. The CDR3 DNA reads TGTGCCTGGAAGGACTCCACCTACAATGAGCAGTTCTTC. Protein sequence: CAWKDSTYNEQFF. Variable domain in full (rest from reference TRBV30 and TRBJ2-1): SQTIHQWPATLVQPVGSPLSLECTVEGTSNPNLYWYRQAAGRGLQLLFYSVGIGQISSEVPQNLSASRPQDRQFILSSKKLLLSDSGFYLCAWKDSTYNEQFFGPGTRLTVL.

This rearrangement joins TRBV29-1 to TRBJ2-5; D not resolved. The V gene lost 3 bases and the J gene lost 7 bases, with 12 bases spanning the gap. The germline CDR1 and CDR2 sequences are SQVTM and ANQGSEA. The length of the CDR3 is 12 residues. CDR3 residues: CSVELVQRTQYF. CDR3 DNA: TGCAGCGTTGAGTTGGTTCAGCGGACCCAGTACTTC. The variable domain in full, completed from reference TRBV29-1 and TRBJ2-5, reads SAVISQKPSRDICQRGTSLTIQCQVDSQVTMMFWYRQQPGQSLTLIATANQGSEATYESGFVIDKFPISRPNLTFSTLTVSNMSPEDSSIYLCSVELVQRTQYFGPGTRLLVL.

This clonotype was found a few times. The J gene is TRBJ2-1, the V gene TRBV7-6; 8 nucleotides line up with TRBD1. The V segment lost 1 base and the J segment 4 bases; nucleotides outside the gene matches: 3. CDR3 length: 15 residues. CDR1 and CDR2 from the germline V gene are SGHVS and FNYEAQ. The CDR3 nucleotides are TGTGCCAGCAGCTTAGAGACAGGGGCGTACAATGAGCAGTTCTTC. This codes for CASSLETGAYNEQFF.

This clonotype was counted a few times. The CDR3 protein is CASSLSDRVWTDTQYF. DNA of the CDR3: TGTGCCAGCAGTCTCTCCGACAGGGTATGGACAGATACGCAGTATTTT. This chain connects TRBV12-3 or TRBV12-4 to TRBJ2-3, with 7 bases lining up with TRBD1. J lost 3 bases, V lost 5 bases, and 11 bases had no gene match. CDR3 length: 16 amino acids.

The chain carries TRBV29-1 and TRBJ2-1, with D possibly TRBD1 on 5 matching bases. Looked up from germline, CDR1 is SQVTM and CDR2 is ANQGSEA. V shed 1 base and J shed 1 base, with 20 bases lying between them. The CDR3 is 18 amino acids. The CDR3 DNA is TGCAGCGTTGAAGGGGCTTTCGTTAGGGGTGGGTCCTACAATGAGCAGTTCTTC. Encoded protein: CSVEGAFVRGGSYNEQFF.

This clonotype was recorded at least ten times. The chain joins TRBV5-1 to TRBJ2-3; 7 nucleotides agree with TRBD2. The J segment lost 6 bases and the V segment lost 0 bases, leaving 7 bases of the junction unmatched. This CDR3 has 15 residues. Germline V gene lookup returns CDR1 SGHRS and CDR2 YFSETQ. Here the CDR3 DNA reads TGCGCCAGCAGCTTGGGACTAGCTGGCAGGGATACGCAGTATTTT. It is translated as CASSLGLAGRDTQYF.

The CDR3 region has the DNA TGTGCCAGCAGTTGGGACCTTGCAGATACGCAGTATTTT. Encoded protein: CASSWDLADTQYF. The V and J genes are TRBV25-1 and TRBJ2-3; tentatively, D is TRBD1 or TRBD2 (5 bases each). V was trimmed by 5 bases and J by 4 bases, leaving 10 bases between them. Germline CDR1 MGHDK, CDR2 SYGVNS. The CDR3 has 13 amino acids.

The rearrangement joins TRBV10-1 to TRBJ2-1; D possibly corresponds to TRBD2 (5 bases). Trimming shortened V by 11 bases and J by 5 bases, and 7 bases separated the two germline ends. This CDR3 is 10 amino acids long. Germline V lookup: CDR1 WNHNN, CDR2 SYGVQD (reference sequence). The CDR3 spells CALGNNEQFF. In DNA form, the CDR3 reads TGCGCCCTCGGGAACAATGAGCAGTTCTTC.

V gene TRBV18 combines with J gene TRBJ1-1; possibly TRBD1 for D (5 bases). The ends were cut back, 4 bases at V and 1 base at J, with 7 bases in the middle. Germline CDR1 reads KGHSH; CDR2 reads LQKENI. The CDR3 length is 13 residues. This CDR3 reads CASSQTENTEAFF. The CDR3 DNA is TGTGCCAGCTCACAGACAGAGAACACTGAAGCTTTCTTT.

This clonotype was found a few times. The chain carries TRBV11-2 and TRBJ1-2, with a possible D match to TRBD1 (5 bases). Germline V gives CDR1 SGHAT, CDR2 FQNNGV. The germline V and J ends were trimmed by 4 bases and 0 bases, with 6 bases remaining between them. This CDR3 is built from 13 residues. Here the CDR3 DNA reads TGTGCCAGCAGCTCGGGACCTAACTATGGCTACACCTTC. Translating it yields CASSSGPNYGYTF.

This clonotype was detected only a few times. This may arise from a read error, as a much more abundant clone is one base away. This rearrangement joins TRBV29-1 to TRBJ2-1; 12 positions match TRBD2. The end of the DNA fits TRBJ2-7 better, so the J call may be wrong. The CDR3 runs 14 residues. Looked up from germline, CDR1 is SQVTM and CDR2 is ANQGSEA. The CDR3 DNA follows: TGCAGCGTCCGACTAGCGGGAGAGCACAATGAGCAGTACTTC. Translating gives CSVRLAGEHNEQYF.

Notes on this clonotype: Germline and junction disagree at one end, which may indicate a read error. The chain's CDR3 is CASSQDPRDLYNEQFF. The CDR3 DNA reads TGTGCCAGCAGCCAAGATCCGCGGGATCTCTACAATGAGCAGTTCTTT. This chain links TRBV3-1 with TRBJ2-1; maybe TRBD2 (6 bases). The CDR3 totals 16 residues. CDR1 and CDR2 (germline): LGHDT, YNNKEL (reference sequence).

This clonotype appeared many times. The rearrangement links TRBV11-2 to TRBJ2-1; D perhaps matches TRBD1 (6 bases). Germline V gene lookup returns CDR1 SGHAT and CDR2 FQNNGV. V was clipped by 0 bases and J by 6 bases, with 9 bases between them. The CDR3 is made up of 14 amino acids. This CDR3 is CASSLELGANEQFF. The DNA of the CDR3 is TGTGCCAGCAGCTTAGAGCTGGGGGCCAATGAGCAGTTCTTC.

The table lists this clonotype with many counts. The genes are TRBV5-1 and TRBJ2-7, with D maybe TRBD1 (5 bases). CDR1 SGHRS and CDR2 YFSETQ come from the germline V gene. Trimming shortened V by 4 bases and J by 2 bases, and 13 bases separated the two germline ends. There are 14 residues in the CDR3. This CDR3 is CASSLMQGAYEQYF. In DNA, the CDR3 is TGCGCCAGCAGCCTGATGCAGGGTGCCTACGAGCAGTACTTC.

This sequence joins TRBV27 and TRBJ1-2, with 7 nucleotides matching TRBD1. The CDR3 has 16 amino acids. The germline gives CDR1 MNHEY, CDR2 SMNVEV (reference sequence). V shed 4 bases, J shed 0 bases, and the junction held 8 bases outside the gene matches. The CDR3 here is CASSSGQDYPNYGYTF. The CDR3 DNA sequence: TGTGCCAGCAGTTCCGGACAGGACTATCCTAACTATGGCTACACCTTC.

DNA of the CDR3: TGTGCCAGCAGCCAAGATGGGACTAGCGGGAGGGCTCGGGAGACCCAGTACTTC. Translating gives CASSQDGTSGRARETQYF. The genes are TRBV3-1 and TRBJ2-5; TRBD2 matches 16 bases. The CDR3 runs to 18 residues. V shed 0 bases and J 5 bases; nucleotides not matched to a gene: 6. Germline CDR1 is LGHDT and CDR2 is YNNKEL (reference sequence).

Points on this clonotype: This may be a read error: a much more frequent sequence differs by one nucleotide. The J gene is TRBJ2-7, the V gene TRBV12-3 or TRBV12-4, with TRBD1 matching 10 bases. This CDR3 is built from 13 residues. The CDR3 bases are TGTGCCAACAGTTCTGGAACCGGGACAGGGGAGTACTTC. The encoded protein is CANSSGTGTGEYF.

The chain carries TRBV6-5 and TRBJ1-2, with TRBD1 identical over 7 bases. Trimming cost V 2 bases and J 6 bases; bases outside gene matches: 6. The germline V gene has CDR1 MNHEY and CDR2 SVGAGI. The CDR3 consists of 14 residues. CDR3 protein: CASSYLGQANGYTF. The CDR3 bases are TGTGCCAGCAGTTACCTTGGACAGGCGAATGGCTACACCTTC.

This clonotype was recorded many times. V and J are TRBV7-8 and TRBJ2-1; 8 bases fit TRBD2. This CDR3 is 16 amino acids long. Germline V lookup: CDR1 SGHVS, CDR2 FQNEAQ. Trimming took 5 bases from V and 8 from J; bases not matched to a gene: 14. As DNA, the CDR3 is TGTGCCAGCAGCCGGTGGGGACTAGGGACAAGGTATGAGCAGTTCTTC. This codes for CASSRWGLGTRYEQFF.

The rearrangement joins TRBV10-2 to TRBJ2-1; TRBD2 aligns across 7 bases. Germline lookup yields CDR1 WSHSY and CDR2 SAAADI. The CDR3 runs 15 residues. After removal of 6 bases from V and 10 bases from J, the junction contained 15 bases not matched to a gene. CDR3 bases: TGCGCCAGCAGCGGACTAGGGGCCGATCAATGGGAGCAGTTCTTC. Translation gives CASSGLGADQWEQFF.

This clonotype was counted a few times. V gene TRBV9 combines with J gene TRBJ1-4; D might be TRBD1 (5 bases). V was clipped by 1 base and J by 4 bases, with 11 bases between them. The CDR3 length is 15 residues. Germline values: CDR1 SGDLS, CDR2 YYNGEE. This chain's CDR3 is CASSVRSGLNEKLFF. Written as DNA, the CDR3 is TGTGCCAGCAGCGTAAGGTCGGGACTTAATGAAAAACTGTTTTTT.